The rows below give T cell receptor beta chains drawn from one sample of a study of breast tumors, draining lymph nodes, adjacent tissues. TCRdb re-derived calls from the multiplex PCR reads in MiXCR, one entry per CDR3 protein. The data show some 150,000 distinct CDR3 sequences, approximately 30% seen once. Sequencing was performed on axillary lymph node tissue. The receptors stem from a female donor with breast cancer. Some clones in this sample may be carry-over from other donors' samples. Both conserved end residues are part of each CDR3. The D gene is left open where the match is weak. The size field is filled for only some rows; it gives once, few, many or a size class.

CASSRQGVVTEAFF	TRBV12-3/TRBV12-4	TRBJ1-1	TRBD1	.
CAWSRDRDNEQYF	TRBV30	TRBJ2-7	TRBD1	many
CASSLSPGDRGGGEQYF	TRBV28	TRBJ2-7	TRBD1	.
CASSEASNQPQHF	TRBV6-1	TRBJ1-5	.	many
CASSRSIFPDTQYF	TRBV11-3	TRBJ2-3	.	many
CAWSVGVSRVLYNEQFF	TRBV30	TRBJ2-1	.	many
CASFHGAGLPYEQYF	TRBV6-1	TRBJ2-7	.	many
CASSFLGSYEQYF	TRBV27	TRBJ2-7	.	many
CSASKKGETPRELFF	TRBV20-1	TRBJ2-2	.	.
CASSIIGAGVFNEQFF	TRBV19	TRBJ2-1	TRBD2	many
CASRRLARSHEQFF	TRBV6-2/TRBV6-3	TRBJ2-1	TRBD2	.
CASSLVYGPNTEAFF	TRBV7-6	TRBJ1-1	.	many
CASSLAGTGVQFF	TRBV5-6	TRBJ2-1	TRBD1	many
CAISDVGDYGYTF	TRBV10-3	TRBJ1-2	.	many
CASNPGYRGNSPLHF	TRBV28	TRBJ1-6	TRBD1	many
CSASPQGCANTGELFF	TRBV20-1	TRBJ2-2	.	.
CASSALAGSTDTQYF	TRBV6-2/TRBV6-3	TRBJ2-3	TRBD2	many
CASSVEIGGEKLFF	TRBV9	TRBJ1-4	.	many
CSAGTPPFF	TRBV20-1	TRBJ2-1	.	many
CASRDRAYGYTF	TRBV2	TRBJ1-2	TRBD1	.
CSVGAGGADTQYF	TRBV29-1	TRBJ2-3	TRBD2	.
CASSPGLTANYGYTF	TRBV3-1	TRBJ1-2	.	many
CASSFGGQGDYGYPF	TRBV7-2	TRBJ1-2	TRBD1	many
CAWTSPGASGSYEQYF	TRBV30	TRBJ2-7	TRBD2	many
CASSNGQGRDEQYF	TRBV7-2	TRBJ2-7	TRBD1	many
CASSSSPDFSYYGYTF	TRBV28	TRBJ1-2	.	few
CASSPQGEIDTQYF	TRBV6-5	TRBJ2-3	TRBD1	.
CASSSPPMGTQYF	TRBV7-2	TRBJ2-5	.	many